This is a list of T cell receptor beta chains from one sample in a study of shared clonotypes between healthy human individuals. Profiled with immunoSEQ multiplex PCR; TCRdb holds only in-frame clones, not every one. The profile covers some 2.4 million clones, with 80% to 95% appearing a single time and 0.36% taken by the ten largest. Sample: naive CD4+ T cells from PBMCs. The receptors shown here come from a man in his late teens or twenties in good health. Some clones in this sample may be carry-over from other donors' samples. Each CDR3 is given with its conserved first and last residue. Each record gives: clone size, J gene, D gene, V gene, CDR3 DNA, CDR3 protein. A D gene is named only where the DNA matches it firmly. Size is stated for part of the rows, as once, few or many counts, or as a class when the clone is expanded.

- TRBJ1-1 - TRBV5-4 TGTGCCAGCAGCTTGGCCGACGCCGGGCGGACTGAAGCTTTCTTT CASSLADAGRTEAFF
- TRBJ1-4 - TRBV2 TGTGCCAGCAGTGAAGCGAGAACAGGGCGGTCTAATGAAAAACTGTTTTTT CASSEARTGRSNEKLFF
- TRBJ2-5 TRBD1 TRBV5-1 TGCGCCAGCAGCAACATACAGGGGGCGGGCGAGACCCAGTACTTC CASSNIQGAGETQYF
- TRBJ2-3 - TRBV28 TGTGCCAGCAGTTTATTGACCCCGGGACGCGTACCGGGACCTAGCACAGATACGCAGTATTTT CASSLLTPGRVPGPSTDTQYF
- TRBJ2-7 TRBD1 TRBV7-7 TGTGCCAGCAGCAAAAGGGACAGTTTGAACGAGCAGTACTTC CASSKRDSLNEQYF
- TRBJ1-2 - TRBV5-1 TGCGCCAGCAGCGGAAACAGGCTACGTAACTATGGCTACACCTTC CASSGNRLRNYGYTF
- TRBJ1-4 TRBD1 TRBV7-9 TGTGCCAGCAGCTGGGACAGGGAAAATGAAAAACTGTTTTTT CASSWDRENEKLFF
- TRBJ2-7 TRBD2 TRBV7-9 TGTGCCAGCAGCCCGACTAGCGGGAGCTACGAGCAGTACTTC CASSPTSGSYEQYF
once TRBJ1-2 - TRBV9 TGTGCCAGCAGCTCGAAGACAGGACCCAATGGCTACACCTTC CASSSKTGPNGYTF
- TRBJ2-3 TRBD2 TRBV5-1 TGCGCCAGCAGCTTGGTAGGGCGGGAGATCACAGATACGCAGTATTTT CASSLVGREITDTQYF
once TRBJ2-1 TRBD2 TRBV28 TGTGCCAGCAGCCCAGGGGGACTAGCGGACAATGAGCAGTTCTTC CASSPGGLADNEQFF
once TRBJ2-7 - TRBV6-5 TGTGCCAGCAGCTCCCGCTACGAGCAGTACTTC CASSSRYEQYF
- TRBJ2-7 - TRBV18 TGTGCCAGCTCCCGGGACTTGCCCTACGAGCAGTACTTC CASSRDLPYEQYF
few TRBJ1-2 - TRBV6-1 TGTGCCAGCAGTGAAGCGGGAGGAGTTGACGGCTACACCTTC CASSEAGGVDGYTF
- TRBJ2-1 TRBD1 TRBV19 TGTGCCAGTAGTCCACAGGGGAGTCAAAATGAGCAGTTCTTC CASSPQGSQNEQFF
- TRBJ1-4 - TRBV4-2 TGTGCCAGCAGCCCTACGGAGGCCCCAAATGAAAAACTGTTTTTT CASSPTEAPNEKLFF
- TRBJ2-7 TRBD1 TRBV28 TGTGCCAGCGGGGAAAACCGGGACAGGGTGTTCTACGAGCAGTACTTC CASGENRDRVFYEQYF
- TRBJ2-3 TRBD2 TRBV6-1 TGTGCCAGCAGTGAAACCTGGGCAGCGGGAGTGGATACGCAGTATTTT CASSETWAAGVDTQYF
- TRBJ1-1 - TRBV5-1 TGCGCCAGCAGCTCGCTGACAGCGAACACTGAAGCTTTCTTT CASSSLTANTEAFF
- TRBJ2-7 - TRBV27 TGTGCCAGCAGTTTATCGCGGGTGTCCTACGAGCAGTACTTC CASSLSRVSYEQYF
- TRBJ2-7 - TRBV28 TGTGCCAGCAGTTCTACAGGGCGGACTAAATACGAGCAGTACTTC CASSSTGRTKYEQYF
- TRBJ2-3 - TRBV4-2 TGTGCCAGCAGCCAGCAGACTAGCACAGATACGCAGTATTTT CASSQQTSTDTQYF
- TRBJ1-5 TRBD1 TRBV30 TGTGCCTGGAGTAAAGGACAGGGGTCCCTTAGGCCCCAGCATTTT CAWSKGQGSLRPQHF
- TRBJ2-5 - TRBV2 TGTGCCAGCAGTGAAGGCAGCCAAGAGACCCAGTACTTC CASSEGSQETQYF
- TRBJ2-7 - TRBV6-6 TGTGCCAGCACCTTAAGCGAGTTATCCTACGAGCAGTACTTC CASTLSELSYEQYF
- TRBJ2-1 TRBD2 TRBV4-1 TGCGCCAGCAGCCAACGGGGACTAGCGGGAGAGGATCCGCAGTTCTTC CASSQRGLAGEDPQFF
- TRBJ2-1 - TRBV18 TGTGCCAGCTCACCACCGGGTAGCCAGAATGAGCAGTTCTTC CASSPPGSQNEQFF
- TRBJ1-2 TRBD1 TRBV6-1 TGTGCCAGCAGAGGGGGCAGGGGCTTCAGCTATGGCTACACCTTC CASRGGRGFSYGYTF
- TRBJ2-3 TRBD2 TRBV9 TGTGCCAGCAGCGTAGGAACTAGCGGGATCACAGATACGCAGTATTTT CASSVGTSGITDTQYF
- TRBJ1-2 - TRBV2 TGTGCCAGCAGTGGGACGATGCTATTACCCGATGGCTACACCTTC CASSGTMLLPDGYTF
- TRBJ2-7 - TRBV6-6 TGTGCCAGCAGTTACTCGAGGGACTCTTATGGCCACGAGCAGTACTTC CASSYSRDSYGHEQYF
- TRBJ1-5 TRBD1 TRBV7-2 TGTGCCAGCAGCCCAGGCGCGGGACAGGGGACCGGTCAGCCCCAGCATTTT CASSPGAGQGTGQPQHF
- TRBJ2-6 - TRBV14 TGTGCCAGCAGCCTGGCCCTCTCTGGGGCCAACGTCCTGACTTTC CASSLALSGANVLTF
- TRBJ2-1 TRBD2 TRBV11-1 TGTGCCAGCAGCCCGTGGGGACTAGCGACGGGGGGCTCCTACAATGAGCAGTTCTTC CASSPWGLATGGSYNEQFF
- TRBJ2-2 - TRBV2 TGTGCCAGCAGTTTGACTTGGACCGGGGAGCTGTTTTTT CASSLTWTGELFF
- TRBJ1-1 - TRBV25-1 TGTGCCAGCAGTGAAATTGAGGGAGGGGTGAGGGGTTCTTTCTTT CASSEIEGGVRGSFF
once TRBJ2-1 TRBD2 TRBV7-3 TGTGCCAGCAGCCTAGGGACTAGCCCCGGTGAGCAGTTCTTC CASSLGTSPGEQFF
- TRBJ2-1 TRBD1 TRBV7-9 TGTGCCAGCAGCGGGGACAGGGGCCACAATGAGCAGTTCTTC CASSGDRGHNEQFF
- TRBJ2-5 - TRBV5-7 TGTGCCAGCAGCTTCGAAAGTTGGACAGCTGGGGAAGAGACCCAGTACTTC CASSFESWTAGEETQYF
- TRBJ2-7 - TRBV5-1 TGCGCCAGCAGCTTGGTCCCCCAGGGTCAATCCTACGAGCAGTACTTC CASSLVPQGQSYEQYF
- TRBJ1-1 - TRBV7-2 TGTGCCAGCAGCTCGAACAGTGCCAGTATGAACACTGAAGCTTTCTTT CASSSNSASMNTEAFF